Below are 5 T cell receptor beta chains sequenced from a single sample in a study of shared clonotypes between healthy human individuals. The repertoire was sequenced with immunoSEQ multiplex PCR; TCRdb's copy has only in-frame clones and lacks some. The sample lists nearly 750,000 clones; 72% were seen once. The specimen was memory CD4+ T cells sorted from blood. The subset was: CD45RA-negative fraction. Every receptor here comes from a woman younger than 45 in good health.

In this sample, this clone turned up once. The chain has TRBV18 and TRBJ2-3; D is possibly TRBD1 or TRBD2 (5 bases each). The V end was cut by 3 bases, the J end by 5 bases, with 12 bases between. Germline V lookup: CDR1 KGHSH, CDR2 LQKENI. The CDR3 extends over 14 amino acids. CDR3 residues: CASSPRGERDTQYF. The CDR3 DNA follows: TGTGCCAGCTCACCGCGAGGGGAGAGAGATACGCAGTATTTT.

In its sample, this clone was seen a few times. The CDR3 reads CASKYRNTGELFF. The CDR3 bases are TGTGCCAGCAAGTACAGGAACACCGGGGAGCTGTTTTTT. The chain links TRBV2 to TRBJ2-2; D gene ambiguous. Trimming cost V 7 bases and J 1 base, with 7 bases left between them. Germline V gene lookup returns CDR1 SNHLY and CDR2 FYNNEI. There are 13 residues in the CDR3.

There are a few counts of this clone. The chain's CDR3 is CASRRDSVEQFF. CDR3 DNA sequence: TGCGCCAGCAGGCGTGATAGTGTGGAGCAGTTCTTC. The chain couples TRBV5-1 to TRBJ2-1; D is unresolved. The V end was cut by 5 bases, the J end by 10 bases, with 13 bases between. The CDR3 consists of 12 residues. The germline CDR1 and CDR2 sequences are SGHRS and YFSETQ.

This chain joins TRBV6-5 and TRBJ1-4, with D maybe TRBD1 (5 bases). Between the trimmed V and J ends, which lost 4 bases and 7 bases, there was a span of 13 bases. Germline V CDR1 and CDR2: MNHEY, SVGAGI. This CDR3 region has 14 residues. CDR3 protein: CASSFGRESEKLFF. The CDR3 DNA reads as TGTGCCAGCAGTTTCGGCAGGGAGAGTGAAAAACTGTTTTTT.

Written as DNA, the CDR3 is TGTGCCAGCAGCATGACAGGGGGCTCAAATCAGCCCCAGCATTTT. Translating it yields CASSMTGGSNQPQHF. The rearrangement joins TRBV7-2 to TRBJ1-5; 10 positions agree with TRBD1. Germline V gives CDR1 SGHTA, CDR2 FQGNSA. The CDR3 loop spans 15 amino acids. Trimming cost V 5 bases and J 4 bases; bases outside gene matches: 5.